This T cell receptor beta chain was identified in a study of cytomegalovirus exposure and HLA in healthy donors. General study points: The study assumed roughly uniform donor sequencing depth for presence/absence analyses.

Turning to this clone: Its antigen is undetermined.

The primer mix had 60 Vbeta and 13 Jbeta primers. Per the authors' pipeline: Counted up in a later analysis, unique TCR beta chains came to about 80 million, with around 12 million shared. Libraries were prepared by immunoSEQ multiplex PCR; TCRdb keeps only in-frame clonotypes and omits some of them. V and J calls and clone size are as listed in that table; D and trimming were resolved from the DNA. The table records tens of thousands of clones, 70% to 85% of them present only once. The germline CDR1 and CDR2 sequences are SGHDN and FVKESK. V gave up 1 base and J gave up 7 bases, with 5 bases separating them. CDR3 length equals 11 residues.

This clonotype originated in a man aged 50 to 60 in good health and CMV-seronegative. The chain couples TRBV14 to TRBJ2-7; D ambiguous. Source material: PBMCs. CDR3 protein: CASSQVREQYF. The DNA for the CDR3 is TGTGCCAGCAGCCAAGTGAGGGAGCAGTACTTC.